The next 21 T cell receptor beta chains were all read from a single sample in a study of T-cell reconstitution after alpha-beta-depleted transplantation in children. Unique molecular identifiers featured in how the TCRbeta library was prepared. TCRdb re-derived calls from the PCR reads in MiXCR, one entry per CDR3 protein. The data contain 750,000 to 950,000 distinct CDR3 sequences, under 20% of them seen just once; the ten biggest clones take up approximately 4.5%. The sequenced sample was PBMCs, mostly from graft donor cells, obtained 360 days after TCRalphabeta/CD19-depleted stem cell transplant. The origin of the receptors is a male patient between 10 and 17 years old who had a stem cell transplant for acute lymphoblastic leukemia, so the T cells may come from the graft donor.

This chain connects TRBV20-1 to TRBJ2-1, with 9 bases identical to TRBD1. Losses at the gene ends were 6 bases for V and 12 bases for J; bases not matched to a gene: 12. The germline CDR1 and CDR2 sequences are DFQATT and SNEGSKA (reference sequence). This CDR3 has 13 amino acids. CDR3 nucleotide sequence: TGCAGTGCCAGACCGGGACAGGGAACCGGGCAGTTCTTC. It yields the protein CSARPGQGTGQFF.

This clonotype was counted many times. The chain is built from TRBV5-1 and TRBJ1-4; 8 nucleotides agree with TRBD1. Germline V gene data show CDR1 as SGHRS and CDR2 as YFSETQ. V trimming: 0 bases; J trimming: 5 bases; junction bases outside the gene matches: 6. The CDR3 sequence is 16 residues long. CDR3 sequence (DNA): TGCGCCAGCAGCTTGGATTCAGGGGGCCTGAATGAAAAACTGTTTTTT. Amino acids: CASSLDSGGLNEKLFF.

This clonotype showed up just a few times. This rearrangement joins TRBV12-3 or TRBV12-4 to TRBJ2-5, with a possible D match to TRBD2 (6 bases). V was clipped by 4 bases and J by 5 bases, with 14 bases between them. This CDR3 comprises 14 residues. Written as DNA, the CDR3 is TGTGCCAGCAGTTCAACGACTAGTCAGGAGACCCAGTACTTC. Translation gives CASSSTTSQETQYF.

This clonotype has ten or more counts. V is TRBV7-8 and J is TRBJ2-3, with 8 bases aligning to TRBD2. CDR1 and CDR2 (germline): SGHVS, FQNEAQ. The CDR3 extends over 14 amino acids. The junction had 4 bases not matched to a gene; V was cut back by 8 bases and J by 0 bases. The DNA of the CDR3 is TGTGCCAGCGATACTAGCGGAAGCACAGATACGCAGTATTTT. This sequence encodes CASDTSGSTDTQYF. The full variable domain, its missing parts supplied by reference TRBV7-8 and TRBJ2-3, is GAGVSQSPRYKVAKRGQDVALRCDPISGHVSLFWYQQALGQGPEFLTYFQNEAQLDKSGLPSDRFFAERPEGSVSTLKIQRTQQEDSAVYLCASDTSGSTDTQYFGPGTRLTVL.

This clonotype was seen only a few times. The chain joins TRBV20-1 to TRBJ2-1; maybe TRBD2 (6 bases). Germline CDR1 and CDR2: DFQATT and SNEGSKA (reference sequence). Trimming removed 6 bases at V and 10 bases at J, with 31 bases between. The CDR3 has 17 residues. In DNA, the CDR3 is TGCAGTGCCGTAGGGTTGGGACTGAGCTCGACTCTAAGCGAGCAGTTCTTC. It is translated as CSAVGLGLSSTLSEQFF.

The chain uses TRBV20-1 and TRBJ2-1, with D possibly matching TRBD2 (5 bases). V was pared by 3 bases and J by 2 bases, with 14 bases between. Germline loops: CDR1 DFQATT, CDR2 SNEGSKA (reference sequence). The CDR3 spans 15 residues. The CDR3 nucleotides are TGCAGTGCTAGCGAGAGGGAGACTGCCTACAATGAGCAGTTCTTC. Translating it yields CSASERETAYNEQFF.

The chain has TRBV29-1 and TRBJ2-7; 13 nucleotides align to TRBD2. The germline V gene encodes CDR1 SQVTM and CDR2 ANQGSEA. The CDR3 consists of 14 residues. With V trimmed by 7 bases and J by 0 bases, 3 bases remained unmatched. The DNA for the CDR3 is TGCAGCGGGGGGACTAGCGGGGACTCCTACGAGCAGTACTTC. It codes for CSGGTSGDSYEQYF.

Ten or more counts support this clonotype. The chain joins TRBV5-1 to TRBJ2-7, with 9 nucleotides matching TRBD1. The V gene end was trimmed by 4 bases and the J gene end by 1 base; junction bases not matched to a gene: 3. The CDR3 sequence is 14 residues long. Germline V lookup: CDR1 SGHRS, CDR2 YFSETQ. The CDR3 loop reads CASSRTGESYEQYF. DNA for the CDR3: TGCGCCAGCAGCAGGACAGGGGAATCCTACGAGCAGTACTTC.

A few counts support this clonotype. The V call is TRBV5-1, the J call TRBJ2-1, with TRBD1 as a possible D gene (6 bases). Germline V gives CDR1 SGHRS, CDR2 YFSETQ. The CDR3 spans 15 residues. The V gene lost 6 bases and the J gene lost 7 bases, with 20 bases spanning the gap. The CDR3 DNA sequence: TGCGCCAGCACCACCGGGACACTGGTATCAAATGAGCAGTTCTTC. Its protein is CASTTGTLVSNEQFF.

J is TRBJ2-5 and V is TRBV2; D might be TRBD1 or TRBD2, each matching 6 bases. Looked up from germline, CDR1 is SNHLY and CDR2 is FYNNEI. Trimming took off 3 bases at V and 5 bases at J, with 16 bases between the two ends. The CDR3 runs 15 residues. The CDR3 nucleotides read TGTGCCAGCAGTGAGCCCGGGGGCAGAGGGGAGACCCAGTACTTC. Translation: CASSEPGGRGETQYF.

A few counts support this clonotype. The rearrangement joins TRBV12-3 or TRBV12-4 to TRBJ2-7, with D perhaps assigned TRBD1 or TRBD2 (5 bases each). Trimming removed 3 bases at V and 7 bases at J, with 25 bases between. The CDR3 totals 17 residues. CDR3 sequence reads: CASSFGTAGGPTGEQYF. CDR3 DNA sequence: TGTGCCAGCAGTTTCGGGACGGCCGGAGGCCCTACTGGGGAGCAGTACTTC.

The genes are TRBV4-2 and TRBJ2-1; 10 nucleotides align to TRBD2. The CDR3 is made up of 18 amino acids. The germline CDR1 and CDR2 sequences are LGHNA and YNFKEQ. The V segment lost 0 bases and the J segment 3 bases; nucleotides outside the gene matches: 8. CDR3 sequence: CASSQDKASGSHYNEQFF. As DNA, the CDR3 is TGTGCCAGCAGCCAAGATAAGGCTAGCGGGAGCCACTACAATGAGCAGTTCTTC.

The chain joins TRBV25-1 to TRBJ2-1; 10 positions match TRBD2. Germline V gives CDR1 MGHDK, CDR2 SYGVNS. V gave up 4 bases and J gave up 7 bases; unmatched junction bases: 13. The CDR3 is 17 amino acids. CDR3 in amino acids: CASSGFVLAGTANEQFF. CDR3 nucleotides: TGTGCCAGCAGTGGGTTCGTACTAGCGGGAACCGCGAATGAGCAGTTCTTC.

The CDR3 DNA reads TGTGCCAGCAGCTTGGGGCTAGCGCGAGGAAGTGAGCAGTTCTTC. Its translation is CASSLGLARGSEQFF. The rearrangement uses TRBV7-7 and TRBJ2-1, with D possibly matching TRBD2 (6 bases). The ends were cut back, 3 bases at V and 9 bases at J, with 18 bases in the middle. This CDR3 has 15 amino acids. Germline lookup yields CDR1 SSHAT and CDR2 FNYEAQ (reference sequence).

The chain joins TRBV27 to TRBJ2-7; weak D call: TRBD1 (5 bases). The CDR3 is made up of 14 amino acids. Germline-derived CDR1 and CDR2 are MNHEY and SMNVEV (reference sequence). V was pared by 3 bases and J by 4 bases, with 13 bases between. For the CDR3, the DNA is TGTGCCAGCAGTTTCGGACATGGATTTTACGAGCAGTACTTC. It codes for CASSFGHGFYEQYF.

Ten or more counts support this clonotype. This chain's CDR3 is CASSFTPSGDRTDTQYF. The DNA of the CDR3 is TGTGCCAGCAGCTTTACCCCTAGCGGGGATCGCACAGATACGCAGTATTTT. This rearrangement joins TRBV7-3 to TRBJ2-3; 9 positions match TRBD2. V shed 3 bases and J 1 base; nucleotides not matched to a gene: 8. Germline V gene lookup returns CDR1 SGHTA and CDR2 FQGTGA. This CDR3 has 17 residues. The full variable domain, rest sourced from reference TRBV7-3 and TRBJ2-3, is GAGVSQTPSNKVTEKGKYVELRCDPISGHTALYWYRQSLGQGPEFLIYFQGTGAADDSGLPNDRFFAVRPEGSVSTLKIQRTERGDSAVYLCASSFTPSGDRTDTQYFGPGTRLTVL.

The V and J genes are TRBV28 and TRBJ2-3; 8 nucleotides line up with TRBD2. Germline V gives CDR1 MDHEN, CDR2 SYDVKM. This CDR3 contains 12 residues. V lost 4 bases, J lost 7 bases, and 1 base stayed unmatched. The CDR3 protein is CASSYSGNTQYF. CDR3 nucleotide sequence: TGTGCCAGCAGTTATAGCGGGAATACGCAGTATTTT.

This clonotype was seen at least ten times. The rearrangement uses TRBV6-2 or TRBV6-3 and TRBJ2-1, with a weak D call TRBD1 (6 bases). The V and J ends lost 7 bases and 0 bases respectively, with 10 bases between them. The CDR3 runs to 14 residues. CDR1 is MNHEY and CDR2 is SVGEGT in the germline V gene. For the CDR3, the DNA is TGTGCCAGCAACCAGGGGATCTCCTACAATGAGCAGTTCTTC. It encodes CASNQGISYNEQFF.

This chain uses TRBV12-3 or TRBV12-4 with TRBJ2-3; the D gene could be TRBD1 or TRBD2 (5 bases each). The CDR3 has 17 residues. The V end lost 0 bases, the J end lost 4 bases, and 17 bases lay between the germline ends. CDR3 in amino acids: CASSLARGSKTPDTQYF. For the CDR3, the DNA is TGTGCCAGCAGTTTAGCCCGGGGCTCCAAAACCCCAGATACGCAGTATTTT.

This clonotype occurred a few times. V is TRBV10-2 and J is TRBJ2-7, with 7 bases that match TRBD1. V lost 4 bases to trimming and J lost 2 bases; unmatched junction nucleotides: 14. The CDR3 consists of 17 residues. The germline gives CDR1 WSHSY, CDR2 SAAADI. The CDR3 DNA sequence: TGCGCCAGCAGTGTGCCCGGGACAGCCCGAATACCCTACGAGCAGTACTTC. It translates to CASSVPGTARIPYEQYF.

This clonotype has only a few counts. The chain uses TRBV4-1 and TRBJ2-2, with no clear D. The CDR3 sequence is 15 residues long. The germline gives CDR1 MGHRA, CDR2 YSYEKL. V shed 0 bases and J shed 1 base, with 6 bases lying between them. CDR3 protein: CASSQDLVNTGELFF. The CDR3, as DNA: TGCGCCAGCAGCCAAGATCTGGTGAACACCGGGGAGCTGTTTTTT.